These 22 T cell receptor beta chains were sequenced from one sample in a study of blood T cell repertoires in COVID-19. The assay was immunoSEQ multiplex PCR, and TCRdb's table has in-frame clones only and misses some. The sample comprises some 240,000 clones, roughly 80% of which are singletons, and about 3.5% rests with the top ten. Input material: PBMCs or T cells enriched from blood (not recorded which). These receptors were taken from a man between 45 and 60 years old who had recovered from COVID-19.

Written as DNA, the CDR3 is TGCGCCAGCAGCTTCGGGCAGTCGGACTACACCATATATTTT. It codes for CASSFGQSDYTIYF. The V and J genes are TRBV5-1 and TRBJ1-3, with D unresolved. This CDR3 spans 14 amino acids. Trimming pared 2 bases from V and 8 bases from J, leaving 14 bases between. Germline V gene data show CDR1 as SGHRS and CDR2 as YFSETQ. The whole variable domain, filled in from reference TRBV5-1 and TRBJ1-3, reads KAGVTQTPRYLIKTRGQQVTLSCSPISGHRSVSWYQQTPGQGLQFLFEYFSETQRNKGNFPGRFSGRQFSNSRSEMNVSTLELGDSALYLCASSFGQSDYTIYFGEGSWLTVV.

The rearrangement joins TRBV1 to TRBJ2-1; TRBD2, the table's D call, lacks a check against the DNA. TRBV1 is deemed a pseudogene. CDR3 length: 17 amino acids. CDR3 sequence (DNA): TGCACCAGCAGCTGTCTATTTAGGACTAGCGGATACAATGAGCAGTTCTTC. Translated: CTSSCLFRTSGYNEQFF.

This clone is a singleton in its sample. The rearrangement uses TRBV28 and TRBJ1-3; no reliable D call. Trimming pared 5 bases from V and 1 base from J, leaving 18 bases between. Germline V gene lookup returns CDR1 MDHEN and CDR2 SYDVKM. CDR3 length: 17 residues. Here the CDR3 reads CASSPSPDLFSGNTIYF. The CDR3, as DNA: TGTGCCAGCAGTCCCAGTCCGGACTTGTTTTCTGGAAACACCATATATTTT.

The V gene is TRBV9, the J gene TRBJ2-7; D is possibly TRBD1 (5 bases). The CDR3 sequence is 15 residues long. Germline V gene lookup returns CDR1 SGDLS and CDR2 YYNGEE. V was pared by 0 bases and J by 1 base, with 11 bases between. The CDR3 DNA reads as TGTGCCAGCAGCGTAGGGGGCGCCGGGTCCTACGAGCAGTACTTC. It specifies CASSVGGAGSYEQYF.

The chain uses TRBV19 and TRBJ2-7, with 8 nucleotides matching TRBD2. This CDR3 has 15 residues. J gave up 3 bases and V 1 base, and 5 bases lay outside the gene matches. Germline CDR1 LNHDA, CDR2 SQIVND (reference sequence). CDR3 sequence: CASSIGGLGLYEQYF. The CDR3 region has the DNA TGTGCCAGTAGTATAGGGGGACTAGGGCTCTACGAGCAGTACTTC.

This sequence joins TRBV10-1 and TRBJ2-2; 12 bases fit TRBD2. CDR1 WNHNN and CDR2 SYGVQD come from the germline V gene (reference sequence). V lost 2 bases and J lost 6; bases outside the gene matches: 10. CDR3 length: 18 residues. The CDR3 protein is CASSEGRLAGVRAGELFF. Here the CDR3 DNA reads TGCGCCAGCAGTGAGGGCAGACTAGCGGGAGTCCGTGCCGGGGAGCTGTTTTTT.

The chain has TRBV7-9 and TRBJ1-6; 7 nucleotides agree with TRBD1. The CDR3 covers 14 residues. CDR1 and CDR2 (germline): SEHNR, FQNEAQ (reference sequence). V trimming: 5 bases; J trimming: 12 bases; junction bases outside the gene matches: 10. CDR3 region: CASSDRVPRRPLHF. The CDR3 coding sequence is TGTGCCAGCAGCGACAGGGTCCCTCGACGACCCCTCCACTTT.

This clone has a single count. The J gene is TRBJ2-7, the V gene TRBV11-3; 13 bases are a match to TRBD2. There are 15 residues in the CDR3. J gave up 9 bases and V 2 bases, and 7 bases lay outside the gene matches. Germline CDR1 is SGHNT and CDR2 is YENEEA. CDR3 sequence: CASSLPGTSGIVQYF. The DNA for the CDR3 is TGTGCCAGCAGCTTACCGGGGACTAGCGGGATAGTGCAGTACTTC.

The rearrangement uses TRBV5-1 and TRBJ2-5; 7 positions agree with TRBD1. Looked up from germline, CDR1 is SGHRS and CDR2 is YFSETQ. The CDR3 length is 15 residues. Unmatched junction bases numbered 9, after V lost 2 bases and J lost 5 bases. CDR3 in amino acids: CASSLEQGGPETQYF. CDR3 bases: TGCGCCAGCAGCTTAGAGCAAGGGGGCCCTGAGACCCAGTACTTC.

CDR3 nucleotides: TGCGCCAGCAGCGACCTTACCACAGGGGAAGAGACCCAGTACTTC. Protein sequence: CASSDLTTGEETQYF. The chain uses TRBV5-1 and TRBJ2-5; TRBD1 aligns across 7 bases. With 4 bases clipped from V and 3 bases from J, the junction kept 9 bases outside the gene matches. There are 15 residues in the CDR3. Germline assignment: CDR1 SGHRS and CDR2 YFSETQ.

The chain has TRBV9 and TRBJ2-5; 8 bases align to TRBD1. In germline, CDR1 is SGDLS, CDR2 YYNGEE. Trimming cost V 3 bases and J 4 bases; bases outside gene matches: 11. There are 16 residues in the CDR3. This CDR3 reads CASSAARQGARETQYF. CDR3 nucleotides: TGTGCCAGCAGCGCCGCACGGCAGGGGGCCCGAGAGACCCAGTACTTC.

As DNA, the CDR3 is TGTGCCAGCAGCCGGAAACCTCAGGGAAATGGCTACACCTTC. It is translated as CASSRKPQGNGYTF. The chain links TRBV3-1 (or the pseudogene TRBV3-2) to TRBJ1-2, with D possibly matching TRBD1 (5 bases). From germline, CDR1 is LGHDT and CDR2 YNNKEL (reference sequence). V lost 4 bases, J lost 6 bases, and 15 bases lay in between. This CDR3 is 14 amino acids long.

On this clone itself: At one end, the junction sequence differs from germline, possibly due to a read error. The chain combines TRBV25-1 with TRBJ1-2, with 9 bases that match TRBD1. The CDR3 is 14 amino acids. Germline-derived CDR1 and CDR2 are MGHDK and SYGVNS. The CDR3 DNA reads as TGTGCCAGCCGGGGACAGGGTCTTAACTCTGGCTACACCTTC. As protein: CASRGQGLNSGYTF.

The chain employs TRBV5-1 and TRBJ2-5; 10 positions match TRBD2. Germline lookup yields CDR1 SGHRS and CDR2 YFSETQ. The junction had 3 bases not matched to a gene; V was cut back by 2 bases and J by 2 bases. This CDR3 has 15 residues. CDR3 in amino acids: CASSFSGGPQETQYF. The CDR3 DNA reads as TGCGCCAGCAGCTTTAGCGGGGGGCCACAAGAGACCCAGTACTTC.

The rearrangement uses TRBV7-3 and TRBJ2-1; the match to TRBD1 covers 11 bases. Germline V gene sequence: CDR1 SGHTA, CDR2 FQGTGA. V shed 5 bases, J shed 10 bases, and the junction held 7 bases outside the gene matches. There are 14 residues in the CDR3. The CDR3 is CASSGDRGLGEQFF. The CDR3 region has the DNA TGTGCCAGCAGCGGGGACAGGGGGTTAGGGGAGCAGTTCTTC.

The V call is TRBV27, the J call TRBJ2-1; perhaps TRBD1 as D (5 bases). CDR1 and CDR2 (germline): MNHEY, SMNVEV (reference sequence). The CDR3 loop spans 13 amino acids. The V end lost 10 bases, the J end lost 5 bases, and 15 bases lay between the germline ends. The CDR3 sequence: CATRARVHNEQFF. Written as DNA, the CDR3 is TGTGCCACCCGGGCCAGGGTCCACAATGAGCAGTTCTTC.

Only one count was recorded for this clone. The DNA of the CDR3 is TGTGCCAGCAGCCGGGATCGGGACACTGAAGCTTTCTTT. This encodes CASSRDRDTEAFF. This chain links TRBV7-3 with TRBJ1-1; no reliable D call. From germline, CDR1 is SGHTA and CDR2 FQGTGA. Trimming cost V 5 bases and J 3 bases, with 10 bases left between them. The CDR3 runs to 13 residues.

The chain recombines TRBV29-1 with TRBJ2-5; TRBD1 is a possible D gene (5 bases). The CDR3 has 11 amino acids. The germline gives CDR1 SQVTM, CDR2 ANQGSEA. CDR3 protein: CSGDSTETQYF. CDR3 DNA: TGCAGTGGAGACAGTACAGAGACCCAGTACTTC.

The V call is TRBV6-2 or TRBV6-3, the J call TRBJ1-4, with 7 bases matching TRBD1. Germline lookup yields CDR1 MNHEY and CDR2 SVGEGT. This CDR3 comprises 19 residues. V dropped 1 base and J dropped 0; count of bases not matched to a gene: 11. The CDR3 DNA reads TGTGCCAGCAGTTACTTTCCCGGACAGGTTCTCGCAACTAATGAAAAACTGTTTTTT. Its translation: CASSYFPGQVLATNEKLFF.

V gene TRBV18 combines with J gene TRBJ2-1, with 8 bases aligning to TRBD1. CDR1 is KGHSH, CDR2 LQKENI, per germline. V shed 3 bases and J 9 bases; nucleotides not matched to a gene: 13. CDR3 length: 16 amino acids. The CDR3 nucleotides are TGTGCCAGCTCACCGTCCGCGACAGGGGCCACAGGTGAGCAGTTCTTC. It encodes CASSPSATGATGEQFF.

This sequence joins TRBV5-1 and TRBJ2-1, with TRBD2 identical over 13 bases. Germline lookup yields CDR1 SGHRS and CDR2 YFSETQ. This CDR3 contains 16 residues. Trimming took 6 bases from V and 5 from J; bases not matched to a gene: 8. The CDR3 region is CASKRILAGGNNEQFF. The CDR3 DNA follows: TGCGCCAGCAAGAGAATACTAGCGGGAGGGAACAATGAGCAGTTCTTC.

The rearrangement uses TRBV5-6 and TRBJ1-3; possible D gene TRBD1, 6 bases. V was pared by 4 bases and J by 0 bases, with 11 bases between. Germline V gene lookup returns CDR1 SGHDT and CDR2 YYEEEE. The CDR3 extends over 15 amino acids. Here the CDR3 reads CASSADSYSGNTIYF. The CDR3 DNA sequence: TGTGCCAGCAGCGCGGACAGCTACTCTGGAAACACCATATATTTT.